One T cell receptor (beta chain) is described in this entry. Participant reports of clinical history set cohort assignment. The V end lost 0 bases, the J end lost 1 base, and 19 bases lay between the germline ends. This CDR3 comprises 18 residues. Germline V gives CDR1 LGHNA, CDR2 YSLEER. The source of the sample is a study of blood T cell repertoires in COVID-19. Study-wide background: The origin of the acute and convalescent COVID-19 samples was the United States, Italy and Spain. PBMCs, B-cell-depleted T cells, or T cells provided the cDNA or gDNA that made up the material.

In the authors' methods: Amplifying reference gene primers gave estimates of nucleated cell counts. TCRdb's table, derived via immunoSEQ multiplex PCR, lists solely in-frame clones and lacks some. Clone size and the V and J calls come from that table; the DNA yielded D and trimming. The data contain about 480,000 clones, roughly 90% of them singletons. This TCR derives from a woman in her thirties or forties who had recovered from COVID-19. V and J are TRBV4-3 and TRBJ2-7; D might be TRBD2 (5 bases). Source material: PBMCs or T cells enriched from blood (not recorded which). The CDR3 protein is CASSQDGPPGGGSYEQYF. CDR3 DNA sequence: TGCGCCAGCAGCCAAGATGGACCCCCCGGTGGAGGATCCTACGAGCAGTACTTC.